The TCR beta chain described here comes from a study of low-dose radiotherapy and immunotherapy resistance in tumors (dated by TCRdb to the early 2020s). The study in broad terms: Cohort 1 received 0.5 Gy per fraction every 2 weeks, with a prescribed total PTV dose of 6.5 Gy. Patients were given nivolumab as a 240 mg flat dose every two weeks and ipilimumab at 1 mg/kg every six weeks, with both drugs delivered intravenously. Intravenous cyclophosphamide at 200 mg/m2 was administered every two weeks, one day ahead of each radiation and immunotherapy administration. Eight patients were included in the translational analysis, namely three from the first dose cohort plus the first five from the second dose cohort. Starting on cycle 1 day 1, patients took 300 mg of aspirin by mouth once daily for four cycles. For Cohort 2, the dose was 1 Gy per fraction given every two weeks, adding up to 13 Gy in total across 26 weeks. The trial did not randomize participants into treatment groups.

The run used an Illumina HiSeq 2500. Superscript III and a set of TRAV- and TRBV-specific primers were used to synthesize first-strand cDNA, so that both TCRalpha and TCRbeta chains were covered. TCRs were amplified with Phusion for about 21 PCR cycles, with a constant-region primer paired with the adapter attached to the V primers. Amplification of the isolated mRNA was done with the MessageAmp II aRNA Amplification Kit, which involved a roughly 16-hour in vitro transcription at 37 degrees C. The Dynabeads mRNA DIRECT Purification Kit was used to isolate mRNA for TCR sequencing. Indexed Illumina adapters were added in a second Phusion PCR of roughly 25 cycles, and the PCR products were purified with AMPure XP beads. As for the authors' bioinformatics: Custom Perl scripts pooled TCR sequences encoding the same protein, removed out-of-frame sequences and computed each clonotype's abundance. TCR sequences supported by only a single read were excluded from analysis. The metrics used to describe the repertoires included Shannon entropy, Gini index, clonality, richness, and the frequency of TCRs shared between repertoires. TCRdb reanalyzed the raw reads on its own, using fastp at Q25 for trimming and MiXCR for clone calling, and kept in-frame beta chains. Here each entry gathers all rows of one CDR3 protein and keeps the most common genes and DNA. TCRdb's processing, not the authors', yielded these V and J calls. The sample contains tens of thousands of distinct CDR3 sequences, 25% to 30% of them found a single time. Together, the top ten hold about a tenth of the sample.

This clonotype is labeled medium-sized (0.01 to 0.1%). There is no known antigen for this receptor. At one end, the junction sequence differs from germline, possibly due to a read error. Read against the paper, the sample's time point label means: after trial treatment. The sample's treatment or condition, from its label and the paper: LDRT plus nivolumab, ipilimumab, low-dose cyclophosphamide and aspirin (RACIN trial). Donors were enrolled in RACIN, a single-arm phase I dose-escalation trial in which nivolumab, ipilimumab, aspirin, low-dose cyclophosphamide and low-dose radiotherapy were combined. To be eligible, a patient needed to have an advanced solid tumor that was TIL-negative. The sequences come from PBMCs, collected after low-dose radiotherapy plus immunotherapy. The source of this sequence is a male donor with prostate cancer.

The CDR3 in this case is CASSSLAGLDF. The DNA sequence is TGTGCCAGCAGTTCCCTAGCTGGTCTTGACTTC. Here the chain combines TRBV28 and TRBJ2-5; D gene: possibly TRBD2, on 5 matching bases. From the germline V gene, CDR1 is MDHEN and CDR2 is SYDVKM. The CDR3 has 11 amino acids, counting the end cysteine and phenylalanine. Only the CDR3 region is kept as DNA, spanning 33 bases read in frame from base 1.